Listed here are 22 T cell receptor beta chains from one sample, sequenced in a study of blood T cell repertoires in COVID-19. Here immunoSEQ multiplex PCR was the method, and the copy in TCRdb shows in-frame clones only, minus some. Among about 400,000 clones listed, around nine tenths were seen once. Sequencing was done on a sample of peripheral blood. The source is a human donor in a cohort sampled during active COVID-19.

The V and J genes are TRBV25-1 and TRBJ1-3, with D maybe TRBD1 (5 bases). The germline CDR1 and CDR2 sequences are MGHDK and SYGVNS. The V gene lost 1 base and the J gene lost 4 bases, with 8 bases spanning the gap. The CDR3 is made up of 14 amino acids. The CDR3 bases are TGTGCCAGCAGTGAATTCCAGGGAGGAAACACCATATATTTT. It codes for CASSEFQGGNTIYF. Using reference TRBV25-1 and TRBJ1-3 for the parts outside the CDR3, the full variable domain is EADIYQTPRYLVIGTGKKITLECSQTMGHDKMYWYQQDPGMELHLIHYSYGVNSTEKGDLSSESTVSRIRTEHFPLTLESARPSHTSQYLCASSEFQGGNTIYFGEGSWLTVV.

The chain links TRBV9 to TRBJ2-2, with D maybe TRBD1 (6 bases). Looked up from germline, CDR1 is SGDLS and CDR2 is YYNGEE. CDR3 length: 15 amino acids. Trimming took off 3 bases at V and 4 bases at J, with 13 bases between the two ends. CDR3 nucleotide sequence: TGTGCCAGCAGCGCGATGACAGGTAGCACCGGGGAGCTGTTTTTT. Translated: CASSAMTGSTGELFF.

J is TRBJ1-1 and V is TRBV19; D perhaps matches TRBD1 (5 bases). This CDR3 has 16 residues. Germline V gene sequence: CDR1 LNHDA, CDR2 SQIVND (reference sequence). The V gene lost 7 bases and the J gene lost 1 base, with 19 bases spanning the gap. The DNA of the CDR3 is TGTGCCAGTACCGGTATGGGCTGGGGCTCGAACACTGAAGCTTTCTTT. Encoded protein: CASTGMGWGSNTEAFF. The full variable domain, with the rest looked up from reference TRBV19 and TRBJ1-1, is DGGITQSPKYLFRKEGQNVTLSCEQNLNHDAMYWYRQDPGQGLRLIYYSQIVNDFQKGDIAEGYSVSREKKESFPLTVTSAQKNPTAFYLCASTGMGWGSNTEAFFGQGTRLTVV.

The chain carries TRBV4-1 and TRBJ2-3; D perhaps matches TRBD1 (5 bases). Trimming pared 0 bases from V and 6 bases from J, leaving 19 bases between. The CDR3 extends over 17 amino acids. Germline CDR1 reads MGHRA; CDR2 reads YSYEKL. Here the CDR3 reads CASSQEKRGRVYDTQYF. The CDR3 region has the DNA TGCGCCAGCAGCCAAGAAAAAAGGGGTAGGGTGTACGATACGCAGTATTTT.

The rearrangement links TRBV5-1 to TRBJ2-7, with 10 bases aligning to TRBD1. Germline CDR1 reads SGHRS; CDR2 reads YFSETQ. Trimming removed 5 bases from V and 7 bases from J; junction bases left unmatched: 6. The CDR3 sequence is 13 residues long. CDR3 in DNA: TGCGCCAGCAGAGGGACAGGGGCGTCGGAGCAGTACTTC. Amino acid sequence: CASRGTGASEQYF.

This clone was seen just once. This sequence joins TRBV6-1 and TRBJ1-3; D is possibly TRBD1 (5 bases). V was cut by 2 bases and J by 5 bases, with 10 bases left in between. The CDR3 sequence is 14 residues long. CDR1 and CDR2 from the germline V gene are MNHNS and SASEGT. The CDR3 DNA reads TGTGCCAGCAGTGAATCGGGGGTCCGAAACACCATATATTTT. Residues: CASSESGVRNTIYF.

The V gene is TRBV15, the J gene TRBJ1-2; unclear D gene. The ends were cut back, 1 base at V and 3 bases at J, with 9 bases in the middle. The CDR3 totals 14 residues. Germline lookup yields CDR1 LNHNV and CDR2 YYDKDF (reference sequence). CDR3 protein: CATSRGRADYGYTF. The CDR3 nucleotides are TGTGCCACCAGCAGAGGGAGGGCCGACTATGGCTACACCTTC.

Notes on this clone: The junction and the germline gene differ at one end; a read error may be behind it. The V gene is TRBV30, the J gene TRBJ2-2; TRBD1 or TRBD2 may be the D gene (5 bases each). The CDR3 runs 14 residues. Germline loops: CDR1 GTSNPN, CDR2 SVGIG (reference sequence). The CDR3: CAGRGAVNTGELFF. DNA of the CDR3: TGTGCCGGGAGAGGGGCGGTGAACACCGGGGAGCTGTTTTTT.

The chain has TRBV27 and TRBJ2-2, with 7 bases that match TRBD1. CDR1 and CDR2 from the germline V gene are MNHEY and SMNVEV (reference sequence). This CDR3 has 16 amino acids. V shed 6 bases and J 3 bases; nucleotides not matched to a gene: 10. The CDR3 DNA reads as TGTGCCAGCAGGAGCTGGGGAAGGGGGCACACCGGGGAGCTGTTTTTT. As protein: CASRSWGRGHTGELFF.

This clone has a count of ten or more. The chain has TRBV25-1 and TRBJ2-7; 7 bases agree with TRBD2. Germline lookup yields CDR1 MGHDK and CDR2 SYGVNS. Trimming cost V 3 bases and J 1 base; bases outside gene matches: 3. This CDR3 has 14 amino acids. The CDR3, as DNA: TGTGCCAGCAGTGAGGCGGGAGAATCCTACGAGCAGTACTTC. Translated: CASSEAGESYEQYF.

The V gene is TRBV5-4, the J gene TRBJ2-3; TRBD2 agrees at 14 bases. Per the germline V gene, CDR1 is SGHNT and CDR2 is YYREEE (reference sequence). The length of the CDR3 is 16 residues. With 4 bases clipped from V and 3 bases from J, the junction kept 4 bases outside the gene matches. The CDR3 DNA reads as TGTGCCAGCAGCAAGGGGACTAGCGGGGGAACAGATACGCAGTATTTT. This codes for CASSKGTSGGTDTQYF.

V gene TRBV6-6 combines with J gene TRBJ1-6; perhaps TRBD1 as D (5 bases). This CDR3 contains 12 residues. The V and J ends lost 8 bases and 7 bases respectively, with 9 bases between them. CDR1 is MNHNY and CDR2 is SVGAGI in the germline V gene (reference sequence). The CDR3 nucleotides read TGTGCCAGCCGGGACTCCAATTCACCCCTCCACTTT. It yields the protein CASRDSNSPLHF.

The chain employs TRBV3-1 (or the pseudogene TRBV3-2) and TRBJ2-2; 7 bases map to TRBD2. CDR1 and CDR2 (germline): LGHDT, YNNKEL (reference sequence). The CDR3 is made up of 15 amino acids. Trimming took 3 bases from V and 6 from J; bases not matched to a gene: 7. The CDR3 spells CASSQDSGRAGELFF. The CDR3 DNA reads TGTGCCAGCAGCCAGGATAGCGGGCGGGCCGGGGAGCTGTTTTTT.

The V call is TRBV6-5, the J call TRBJ2-7; 7 bases are a match to TRBD2. Germline CDR1 is MNHEY and CDR2 is SVGAGI. V gave up 6 bases and J gave up 2 bases; unmatched junction bases: 10. This CDR3 spans 15 amino acids. Here the CDR3 reads CASRLGRGSPYEQYF. The CDR3 DNA follows: TGTGCCAGCAGACTGGGGCGGGGGAGCCCCTACGAGCAGTACTTC.

Many counts were recorded for this clone. The chain links TRBV18 to TRBJ2-1; 9 bases are a match to TRBD1. CDR1 is KGHSH, CDR2 LQKENI, per germline. V shed 3 bases, J shed 4 bases, and the junction held 4 bases outside the gene matches. The CDR3 is made up of 15 amino acids. The CDR3 nucleotides read TGTGCCAGCTCACCTCGGACAGGGGCGTACAATGAGCAGTTCTTC. This sequence encodes CASSPRTGAYNEQFF.

This chain uses TRBV28 with TRBJ2-3; weak D call: TRBD1 (6 bases). V lost 6 bases to trimming and J lost 0 bases, with 16 bases between them. This CDR3 region has 16 residues. CDR1 is MDHEN, CDR2 SYDVKM, per germline. The CDR3 loop is CASSPLQGTSTDTQYF. CDR3 nucleotides: TGTGCCAGCAGCCCCCTACAGGGAACTAGCACAGATACGCAGTATTTT.

This chain uses TRBV9 with TRBJ2-7, with D perhaps matching TRBD1 (5 bases). Per germline, CDR1 SGDLS and CDR2 YYNGEE. The V end was cut by 0 bases, the J end by 2 bases, with 9 bases between. The CDR3 totals 14 residues. The CDR3 protein is CASSVDNRPYEQYF. In DNA form, the CDR3 reads TGTGCCAGCAGCGTAGATAACAGGCCCTACGAGCAGTACTTC.

The chain uses TRBV19 and TRBJ2-4; a weak D match, TRBD1 (5 bases). CDR1 LNHDA and CDR2 SQIVND come from the germline V gene (reference sequence). The CDR3 runs to 14 residues. Trimming took off 6 bases at V and 0 bases at J, with 9 bases between the two ends. In nucleotides, the CDR3 is TGTGCCAGTAGAGGGGAATTAGCCAAAAACATTCAGTACTTC. This sequence encodes CASRGELAKNIQYF.

The chain recombines TRBV6-5 with TRBJ2-7; TRBD2 might be the D (5 bases). The CDR3 contains 12 residues. Germline loops: CDR1 MNHEY, CDR2 SVGAGI. V dropped 6 bases and J dropped 3 bases, with 9 bases sitting between them. Here the CDR3 DNA reads TGTGCCAGCAGGGACTGGAGCTACGAGCAGTACTTC. Translation: CASRDWSYEQYF.

Only a few counts were recorded for this clone. V usage is TRBV6-7 and J usage is TRBJ1-5, with 9 positions matching TRBD1. TRBV6-7 counts as an open reading frame of uncertain function. This CDR3 contains 17 residues. V was pared by 0 bases and J by 4 bases, with 7 bases of the junction left unmatched. In DNA, the CDR3 is TGTGCCAGCAGTTACTCCCCTGGGACAGGGAGTAATCAGCCCCAGCATTTT. This gives the protein CASSYSPGTGSNQPQHF.

The V and J genes are TRBV18 and TRBJ1-3, with TRBD1 as a possible D gene (5 bases). V lost 1 base and J 2 bases, leaving 9 bases between the germline ends. The CDR3 sequence is 15 residues long. CDR1 is KGHSH and CDR2 is LQKENI in the germline V gene. DNA of the CDR3: TGTGCCAGCTCACCACGACAGACCCCTGGAAACACCATATATTTT. This gives the protein CASSPRQTPGNTIYF.

About this clone itself: At the DNA level, this CDR3 is encoded by other sequences in the same sample as well. The chain has TRBV9 and TRBJ2-5; 12 nucleotides match TRBD1. Germline V gene data show CDR1 as SGDLS and CDR2 as YYNGEE. The CDR3 runs to 16 residues. The V segment lost 4 bases and the J segment 1 base; nucleotides outside the gene matches: 5. The CDR3 sequence: CASSSGTGGFQETQYF. DNA of the CDR3: TGTGCCAGCAGCTCCGGGACAGGGGGCTTCCAAGAGACCCAGTACTTC.